Presented here are 14 T cell receptor beta chains from one specimen sequenced in a study of T cell responses to AZD1222 COVID-19 vaccine. Assay: immunoSEQ multiplex PCR; the TCRdb copy retains only in-frame clones and omits some. Found here are over 120,000 clones, roughly 92% of them singletons; the top ten hold around 1.5%. The sample in question was peripheral blood, obtained on day 0 of AZD1222 vaccination. The source is an adult in good health.

This rearrangement joins TRBV7-3 to TRBJ2-3; 11 bases are shared with TRBD2. Germline-derived CDR1 and CDR2 are SGHTA and FQGTGA. J gave up 3 bases and V 2 bases, and 7 bases lay outside the gene matches. CDR3 length equals 17 residues. In DNA form, the CDR3 reads TGTGCCAGCAGCTTAGGGGCTAGCGGGAGGTCTACAGATACGCAGTATTTT. This translates into CASSLGASGRSTDTQYF. The whole variable domain, filled in from reference TRBV7-3 and TRBJ2-3, reads GAGVSQTPSNKVTEKGKYVELRCDPISGHTALYWYRQSLGQGPEFLIYFQGTGAADDSGLPNDRFFAVRPEGSVSTLKIQRTERGDSAVYLCASSLGASGRSTDTQYFGPGTRLTVL.

This chain connects TRBV6-1 to TRBJ2-2; D perhaps matches TRBD1 (5 bases). Trimming took off 2 bases at V and 5 bases at J, with 12 bases between the two ends. The germline V gene encodes CDR1 MNHNS and CDR2 SASEGT. This CDR3 has 15 residues. In DNA form, the CDR3 reads TGTGCCAGCAGTGAATTAAGGGGTTTTACCGGGGAGCTGTTTTTT. This sequence encodes CASSELRGFTGELFF.

The rearrangement joins TRBV7-9 to TRBJ2-7; the D gene is possibly TRBD2 (6 bases). V was clipped by 4 bases and J by 2 bases, with 15 bases between them. There are 15 residues in the CDR3. Germline V gene lookup returns CDR1 SEHNR and CDR2 FQNEAQ (reference sequence). CDR3 region: CASSSPRRGPYEQYF. The CDR3 DNA reads as TGTGCCAGCAGCTCTCCCAGGAGGGGACCCTACGAGCAGTACTTC. Combining the CDR3 with reference TRBV7-9 and TRBJ2-7 gives the whole variable domain DTGVSQNPRHKITKRGQNVTFRCDPISEHNRLYWYRQTLGQGPEFLTYFQNEAQLEKSRLLSDRFSAERPKGSFSTLEIQRTEQGDSAMYLCASSSPRRGPYEQYFGPGTRLTVT.

The chain links TRBV9 to TRBJ1-5, with D maybe TRBD1 (5 bases). V gave up 2 bases and J gave up 4 bases, with 13 bases separating them. Germline V lookup: CDR1 SGDLS, CDR2 YYNGEE. This CDR3 contains 15 residues. The CDR3 coding sequence is TGTGCCAGCAGCGTTGGGGACGGTGCAAATCAGCCCCAGCATTTT. This translates into CASSVGDGANQPQHF.

This chain uses TRBV5-1 with TRBJ2-1, with 7 bases that match TRBD1. Germline V gene sequence: CDR1 SGHRS, CDR2 YFSETQ. Losses at the gene ends were 4 bases for V and 5 bases for J; bases not matched to a gene: 12. This CDR3 is 16 amino acids long. This chain's CDR3 is CASSISGTAVNNEQFF. The CDR3 nucleotides read TGCGCCAGCAGCATTTCCGGGACAGCAGTAAACAATGAGCAGTTCTTC.

This sequence joins TRBV5-4 and TRBJ2-1; unclear D gene. Germline loops: CDR1 SGHNT, CDR2 YYREEE (reference sequence). CDR3 length equals 13 residues. Trimming removed 2 bases from V and 2 bases from J, with 5 bases in between. This chain's CDR3 is CASSFGTYNEQFF. The CDR3 DNA reads as TGTGCCAGCAGCTTTGGGACCTACAATGAGCAGTTCTTC.

The V gene is TRBV2, the J gene TRBJ2-2; D remains ambiguous. Germline CDR1 and CDR2: SNHLY and FYNNEI. There are 17 residues in the CDR3. V dropped 2 bases and J dropped 4 bases, with 17 bases sitting between them. The CDR3 nucleotides read TGTGCCAGCAGTGAACCAGAAATTGGCGGAACCACCGGGGAGCTGTTTTTT. Translated, it gives CASSEPEIGGTTGELFF.

The chain uses TRBV19 and TRBJ1-1; 12 bases are shared with TRBD1. The CDR3 extends over 19 amino acids. The germline V gene has CDR1 LNHDA and CDR2 SQIVND (reference sequence). V trimming: 5 bases; J trimming: 5 bases; junction bases outside the gene matches: 18. In nucleotides, the CDR3 is TGTGCCAGTAGTGCCCCATGGGGGGACAGGGGGCGAAGGCGGACTGAAGCTTTCTTT. Its translation is CASSAPWGDRGRRRTEAFF.

The rearrangement joins TRBV28 to TRBJ1-5; D is unclear. This CDR3 spans 15 amino acids. CDR1 and CDR2 from the germline V gene are MDHEN and SYDVKM. Trimming removed 2 bases at V and 7 bases at J, with 15 bases between. CDR3 residues: CASSLLPGRGQPQHF. DNA of the CDR3: TGTGCCAGCAGTTTACTCCCCGGGCGCGGGCAGCCCCAGCATTTT.

V is TRBV2 and J is TRBJ2-1, with 11 bases that match TRBD2. Trimming cost V 4 bases and J 7 bases; bases outside gene matches: 6. CDR1 SNHLY and CDR2 FYNNEI come from the germline V gene. The CDR3 runs 15 residues. CDR3 in amino acids: CASSGIWTSGNEQFF. CDR3 sequence (DNA): TGTGCCAGCAGTGGTATTTGGACTAGCGGGAATGAGCAGTTCTTC.

The chain employs TRBV7-2 and TRBJ2-5; D tentatively reads TRBD1 or TRBD2 (5 bases each). The CDR3 has 16 amino acids. Germline CDR1 SGHTA, CDR2 FQGNSA. The germline V and J ends were trimmed by 5 bases and 0 bases, with 16 bases remaining between them. The CDR3 loop is CASSPRDGTYQETQYF. DNA for the CDR3: TGTGCCAGCAGCCCCCGAGACGGGACCTACCAAGAGACCCAGTACTTC.

This sequence joins TRBV27 and TRBJ1-6; D is ambiguous. The CDR3 totals 13 residues. Per the germline V gene, CDR1 is MNHEY and CDR2 is SMNVEV (reference sequence). V was cut by 4 bases and J by 3 bases, with 4 bases left in between. DNA of the CDR3: TGTGCCAGCAGTTCCGGCTATAATTCACCCCTCCACTTT. As protein: CASSSGYNSPLHF.

This clone was seen only a few times. The chain is built from TRBV7-7 and TRBJ2-7; D uncertain. V dropped 0 bases and J dropped 4 bases, with 7 bases sitting between them. This CDR3 has 13 amino acids. Germline V gene lookup returns CDR1 SSHAT and CDR2 FNYEAQ (reference sequence). In nucleotides, the CDR3 is TGTGCCAGCAGCTTAGCGTTGAGATACGAGCAGTACTTC. Its protein is CASSLALRYEQYF.

This clone has just a few counts. V is TRBV9 and J is TRBJ1-4, with a tentative D call TRBD1 (5 bases). CDR1 SGDLS and CDR2 YYNGEE come from the germline V gene. This CDR3 has 15 residues. V was cut by 0 bases and J by 5 bases, with 11 bases left in between. The CDR3 nucleotides read TGTGCCAGCAGCGTAGGGGCAGCAGGGAATGAAAAACTGTTTTTT. Translated, it gives CASSVGAAGNEKLFF.